This T cell receptor beta chain appears in the sequencing data of a study of spatial heterogeneity in lung cancer. Study context: Raw sequencing reads included, on average, more than 9.5 appearances of each unique TCR and UMI combination.

Time point described: sample taken at primary tumor resection. About 73 TRACERx patients with early, untreated non-small cell lung cancer donated samples. Unsorted tumor, nontumor lung tissue or cryopreserved PBMC supplied the whole RNA. Details on this clonotype: Its antigen is currently unknown.

TCRdb reprocessed the 5' RACE reads with MiXCR, giving one entry per CDR3 protein. Of roughly 11,000 distinct CDR3 sequences listed, about 15% were seen once; the top ten hold roughly 16%. The germline V gene encodes CDR1 SGHVS and CDR2 FQNEAQ. Trimming shortened V by 5 bases and J by 0 bases, and 17 bases separated the two germline ends. There are 18 residues in the CDR3. Findings of the study overall: One measure, the expanded intratumoral alpha and beta TCR count, tracked tumor mutation counts.

Sequenced material: lung tumor tissue, taken at surgery. This receptor was taken from a male donor with early-stage non-small cell lung cancer. This sequence joins TRBV7-8 and TRBJ2-6; D possibly corresponds to TRBD1 (6 bases). CDR3 loop: CASSPYPGHPSGANVLTF. CDR3 in DNA: TGTGCCAGCAGCCCATATCCGGGACACCCCTCTGGGGCCAACGTCCTGACTTTC.